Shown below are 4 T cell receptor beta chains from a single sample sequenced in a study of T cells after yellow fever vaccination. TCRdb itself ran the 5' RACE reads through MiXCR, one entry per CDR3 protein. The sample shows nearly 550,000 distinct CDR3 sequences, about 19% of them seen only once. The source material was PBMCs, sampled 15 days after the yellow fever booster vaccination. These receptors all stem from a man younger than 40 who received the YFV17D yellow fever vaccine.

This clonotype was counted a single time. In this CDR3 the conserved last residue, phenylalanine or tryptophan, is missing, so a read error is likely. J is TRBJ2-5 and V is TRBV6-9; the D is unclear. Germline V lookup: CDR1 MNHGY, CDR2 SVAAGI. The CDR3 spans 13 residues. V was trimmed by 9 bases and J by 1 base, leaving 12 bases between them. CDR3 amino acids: CARESVGQETQYS. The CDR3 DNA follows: TGTGCCAGGGAGTCAGTGGGCCAAGAGACCCAGTACTCC.

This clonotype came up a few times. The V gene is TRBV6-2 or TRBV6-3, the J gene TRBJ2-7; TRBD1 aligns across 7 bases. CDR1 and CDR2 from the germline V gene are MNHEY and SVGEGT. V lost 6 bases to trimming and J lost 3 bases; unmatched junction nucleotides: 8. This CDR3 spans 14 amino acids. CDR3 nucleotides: TGTGCCAGCAGGAGGGGGCAGTTCGTCTACGAGCAGTACTTC. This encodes CASRRGQFVYEQYF.

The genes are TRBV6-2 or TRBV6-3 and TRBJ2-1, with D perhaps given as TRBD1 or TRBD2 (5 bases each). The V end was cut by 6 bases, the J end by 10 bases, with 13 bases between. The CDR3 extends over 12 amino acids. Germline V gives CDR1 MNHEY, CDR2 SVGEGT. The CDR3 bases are TGTGCCAGCAGCAGAGGGACCCTCGAGCAGTTCTTC. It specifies CASSRGTLEQFF.

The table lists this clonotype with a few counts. The CDR3 nucleotides are TGCGCCAGCCATCCTGGAGGGAGCACAGATACGCAGTATTTT. Its translation: CASHPGGSTDTQYF. The chain recombines TRBV10-2 with TRBJ2-3, with D possibly TRBD2 on 6 matching bases. The V end lost 8 bases, the J end lost 0 bases, and 12 bases lay between the germline ends. Germline CDR1 WSHSY, CDR2 SAAADI. This CDR3 has 14 residues.